The clone carrying this T cell receptor beta chain came up many times. This sample was included in a study of shared clonotypes between healthy human individuals. Some clones are missing from TCRdb's copy, which holds only in-frame ones; the method was immunoSEQ multiplex PCR. Of about 1.5 million clones in the sample, approximately 98% are singletons; the top ten hold about 0.45%. CDR3 size: 12 residues. CDR1 is SGHRS, CDR2 YFSETQ, per germline. V lost 4 bases and J lost 8; bases outside the gene matches: 2. Material for sequencing was naive CD4+ T cells sorted from blood. The sample's subset: CD45RA+ positively selected. The rearrangement links TRBV5-1 to TRBJ2-4; 8 nucleotides agree with TRBD1. The receptor was derived from a man aged 25-45 years in good health. CDR3 in amino acids: CASSRGQDIQYF. The CDR3 nucleotides read TGCGCCAGCAGCAGGGGACAGGACATTCAGTACTTC.